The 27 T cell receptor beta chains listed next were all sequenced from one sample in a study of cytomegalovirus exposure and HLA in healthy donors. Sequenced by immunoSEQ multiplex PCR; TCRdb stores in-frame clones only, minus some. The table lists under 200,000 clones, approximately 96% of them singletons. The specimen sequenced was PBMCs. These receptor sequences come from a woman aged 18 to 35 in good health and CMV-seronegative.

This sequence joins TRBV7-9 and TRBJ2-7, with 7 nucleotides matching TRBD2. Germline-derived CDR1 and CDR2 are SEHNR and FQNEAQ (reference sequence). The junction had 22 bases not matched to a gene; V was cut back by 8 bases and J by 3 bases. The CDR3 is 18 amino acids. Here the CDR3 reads CASSEGGPGGRVYYEQYF. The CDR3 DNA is TGTGCCAGCTCGGAAGGAGGCCCGGGAGGCAGGGTCTACTACGAGCAGTACTTC. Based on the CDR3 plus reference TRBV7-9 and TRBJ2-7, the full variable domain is DTGVSQNPRHKITKRGQNVTFRCDPISEHNRLYWYRQTLGQGPEFLTYFQNEAQLEKSRLLSDRFSAERPKGSFSTLEIQRTEQGDSAMYLCASSEGGPGGRVYYEQYFGPGTRLTVT.

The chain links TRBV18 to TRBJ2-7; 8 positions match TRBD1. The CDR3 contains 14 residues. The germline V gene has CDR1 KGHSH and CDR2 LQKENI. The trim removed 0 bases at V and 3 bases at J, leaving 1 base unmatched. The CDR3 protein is CASSPPDRVYEQYF. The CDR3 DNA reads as TGTGCCAGCTCACCACCGGACAGGGTCTACGAGCAGTACTTC.

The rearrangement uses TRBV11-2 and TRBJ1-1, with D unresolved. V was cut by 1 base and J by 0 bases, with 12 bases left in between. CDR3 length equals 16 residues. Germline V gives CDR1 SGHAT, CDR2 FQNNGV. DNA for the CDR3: TGTGCCAGCAGCTTAGTCCAAGGAGTTCTGAACACTGAAGCTTTCTTT. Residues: CASSLVQGVLNTEAFF.

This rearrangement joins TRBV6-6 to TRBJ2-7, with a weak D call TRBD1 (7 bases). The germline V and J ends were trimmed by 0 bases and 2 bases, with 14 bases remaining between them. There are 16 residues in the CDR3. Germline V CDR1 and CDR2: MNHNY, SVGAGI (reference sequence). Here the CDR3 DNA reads TGTGCCAGCAGTTACTCGGGCAGGGGGGCTGCCTACGAGCAGTACTTC. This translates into CASSYSGRGAAYEQYF.

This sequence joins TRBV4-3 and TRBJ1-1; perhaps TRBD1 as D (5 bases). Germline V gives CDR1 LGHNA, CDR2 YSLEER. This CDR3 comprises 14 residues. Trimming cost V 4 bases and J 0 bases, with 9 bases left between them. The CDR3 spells CASSPDRLNTEAFF. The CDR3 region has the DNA TGCGCCAGCAGCCCCGACAGATTGAACACTGAAGCTTTCTTT.

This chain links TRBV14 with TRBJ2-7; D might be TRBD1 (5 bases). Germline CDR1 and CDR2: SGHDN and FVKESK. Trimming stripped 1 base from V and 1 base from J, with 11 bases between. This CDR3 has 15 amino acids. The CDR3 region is CASSQAWQGSYEQYF. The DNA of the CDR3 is TGTGCCAGCAGCCAAGCCTGGCAGGGATCCTACGAGCAGTACTTC.

The CDR3 sequence: CASRDGGRYNEQFF. The CDR3 nucleotides are TGTGCCAGCAGAGACGGGGGGCGCTACAATGAGCAGTTCTTC. V is TRBV2 and J is TRBJ2-1; a possible D gene is TRBD2 (7 bases). CDR3 size: 14 residues. The ends were cut back, 6 bases at V and 3 bases at J, with 12 bases in the middle. The germline V gene encodes CDR1 SNHLY and CDR2 FYNNEI.

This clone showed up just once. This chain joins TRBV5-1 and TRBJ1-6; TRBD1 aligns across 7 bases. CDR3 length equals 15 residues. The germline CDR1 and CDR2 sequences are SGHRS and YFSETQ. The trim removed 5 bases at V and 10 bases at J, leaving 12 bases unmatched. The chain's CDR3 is CASRFSGQAVSPLHF. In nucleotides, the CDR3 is TGCGCCAGCAGGTTCTCAGGACAGGCCGTCTCACCCCTCCACTTT.

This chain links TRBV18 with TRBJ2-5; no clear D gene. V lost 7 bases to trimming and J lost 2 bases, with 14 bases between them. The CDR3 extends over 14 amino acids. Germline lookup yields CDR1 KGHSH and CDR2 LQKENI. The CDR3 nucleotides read TGTGCCAGCTTACCCGTTGGCGGTCAAGAGACCCAGTACTTC. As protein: CASLPVGGQETQYF.

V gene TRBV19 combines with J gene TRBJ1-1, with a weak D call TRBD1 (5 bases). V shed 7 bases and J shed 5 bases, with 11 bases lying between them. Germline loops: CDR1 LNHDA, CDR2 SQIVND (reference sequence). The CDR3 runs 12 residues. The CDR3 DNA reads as TGTGCCAGTACGCCAGGGTGGACTGAAGCTTTCTTT. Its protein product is CASTPGWTEAFF.

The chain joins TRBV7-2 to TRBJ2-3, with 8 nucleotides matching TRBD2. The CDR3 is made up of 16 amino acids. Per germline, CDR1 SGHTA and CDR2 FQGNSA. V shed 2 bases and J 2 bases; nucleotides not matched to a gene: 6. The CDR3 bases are TGTGCCAGCAGCTTATCCGGGAGGGTGAACACAGATACGCAGTATTTT. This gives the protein CASSLSGRVNTDTQYF.

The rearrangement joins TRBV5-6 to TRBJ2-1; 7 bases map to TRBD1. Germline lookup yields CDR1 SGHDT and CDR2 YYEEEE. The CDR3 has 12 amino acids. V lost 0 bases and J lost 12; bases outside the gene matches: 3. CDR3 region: CASSLGRGRQFF. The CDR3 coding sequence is TGTGCCAGCAGCTTGGGAAGGGGGCGGCAGTTCTTC.

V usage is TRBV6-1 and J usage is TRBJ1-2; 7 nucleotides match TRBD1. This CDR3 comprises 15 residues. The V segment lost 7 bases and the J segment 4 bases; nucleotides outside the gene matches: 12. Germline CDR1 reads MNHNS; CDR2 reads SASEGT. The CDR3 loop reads CASTGQGVPIYGYTF. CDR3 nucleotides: TGTGCCAGCACGGGGCAGGGGGTGCCTATCTATGGCTACACCTTC.

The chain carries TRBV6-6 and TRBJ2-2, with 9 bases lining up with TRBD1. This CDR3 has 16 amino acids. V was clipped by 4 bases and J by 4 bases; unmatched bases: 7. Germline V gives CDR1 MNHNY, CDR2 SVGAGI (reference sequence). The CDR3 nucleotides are TGTGCCAGCAGTTTCACAGGGGGCGGGGGCACCGGGGAGCTGTTTTTT. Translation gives CASSFTGGGGTGELFF.

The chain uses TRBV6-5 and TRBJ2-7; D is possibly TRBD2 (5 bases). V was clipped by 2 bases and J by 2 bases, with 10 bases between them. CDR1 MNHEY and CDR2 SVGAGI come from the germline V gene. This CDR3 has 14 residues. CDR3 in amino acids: CASSYGGGTYEQYF. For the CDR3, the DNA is TGTGCCAGCAGTTACGGAGGAGGCACCTACGAGCAGTACTTC.

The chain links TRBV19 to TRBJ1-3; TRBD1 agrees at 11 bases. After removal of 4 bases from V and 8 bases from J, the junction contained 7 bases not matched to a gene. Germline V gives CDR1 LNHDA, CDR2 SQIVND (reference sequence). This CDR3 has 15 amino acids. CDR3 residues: CASSRPTDRGHTIYF. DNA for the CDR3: TGTGCCAGTAGTAGGCCCACGGACAGGGGGCACACCATATATTTT.

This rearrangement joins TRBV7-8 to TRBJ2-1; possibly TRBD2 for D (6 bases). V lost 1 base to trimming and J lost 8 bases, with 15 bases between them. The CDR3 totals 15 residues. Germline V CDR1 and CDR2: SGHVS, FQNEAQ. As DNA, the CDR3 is TGTGCCAGCAGCTTAGAACGGACTAAGTGGGATGAGCAGTTCTTC. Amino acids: CASSLERTKWDEQFF.

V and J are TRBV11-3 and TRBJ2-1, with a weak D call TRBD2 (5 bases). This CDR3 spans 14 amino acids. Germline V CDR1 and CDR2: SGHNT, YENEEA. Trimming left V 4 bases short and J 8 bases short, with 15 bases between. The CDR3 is CASSSRTFGDEQFF. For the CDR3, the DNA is TGTGCCAGCAGCTCCCGAACGTTCGGGGATGAGCAGTTCTTC.

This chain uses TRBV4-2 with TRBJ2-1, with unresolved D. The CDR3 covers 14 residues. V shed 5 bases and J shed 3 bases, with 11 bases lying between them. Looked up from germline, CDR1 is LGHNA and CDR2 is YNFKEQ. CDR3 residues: CASSSLAVYNEQFF. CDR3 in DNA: TGTGCCAGCAGCTCGTTAGCAGTCTACAATGAGCAGTTCTTC.

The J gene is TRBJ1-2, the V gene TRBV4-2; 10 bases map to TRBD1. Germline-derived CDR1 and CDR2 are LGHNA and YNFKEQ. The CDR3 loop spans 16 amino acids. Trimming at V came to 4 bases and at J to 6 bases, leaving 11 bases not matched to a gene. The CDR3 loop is CASSLLGDRGSDGYTF. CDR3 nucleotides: TGTGCCAGCAGCCTCCTCGGGGACAGGGGAAGCGATGGCTACACCTTC.

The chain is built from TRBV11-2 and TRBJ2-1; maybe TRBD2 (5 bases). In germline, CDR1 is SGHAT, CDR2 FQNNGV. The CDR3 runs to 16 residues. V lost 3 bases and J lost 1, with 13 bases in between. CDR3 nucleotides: TGTGCCAGCAGCTTCCGAGGGTCGGATTCCTACAATGAGCAGTTCTTC. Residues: CASSFRGSDSYNEQFF.

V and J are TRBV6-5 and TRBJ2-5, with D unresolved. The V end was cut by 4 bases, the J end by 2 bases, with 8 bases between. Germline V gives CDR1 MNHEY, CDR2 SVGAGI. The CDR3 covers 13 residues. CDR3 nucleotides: TGTGCCAGCAGTTCGTCCAGACAAGAGACCCAGTACTTC. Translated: CASSSSRQETQYF.

The CDR3 is CASRLADSTNEKLFF. Written as DNA, the CDR3 is TGTGCAAGTCGCTTAGCTGACAGCACTAATGAAAAACTGTTTTTT. The chain employs TRBV12-2 and TRBJ1-4; the table's D call, TRBD1, was not checked against the DNA. TRBV12-2 is flagged as a pseudogene. The CDR3 covers 15 residues.

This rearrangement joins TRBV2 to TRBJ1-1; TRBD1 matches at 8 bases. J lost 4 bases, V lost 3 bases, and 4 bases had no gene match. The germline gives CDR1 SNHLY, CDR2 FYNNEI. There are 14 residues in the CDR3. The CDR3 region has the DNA TGTGCCAGCAGTGATACCACAGGGGGCACTGAAGCTTTCTTT. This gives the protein CASSDTTGGTEAFF.

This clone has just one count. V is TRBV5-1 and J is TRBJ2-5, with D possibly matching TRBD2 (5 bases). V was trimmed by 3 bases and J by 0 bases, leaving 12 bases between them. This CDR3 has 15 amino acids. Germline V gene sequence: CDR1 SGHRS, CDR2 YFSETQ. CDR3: CASSSAGSYQETQYF. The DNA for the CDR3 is TGCGCCAGCAGCTCCGCGGGTTCGTACCAAGAGACCCAGTACTTC.

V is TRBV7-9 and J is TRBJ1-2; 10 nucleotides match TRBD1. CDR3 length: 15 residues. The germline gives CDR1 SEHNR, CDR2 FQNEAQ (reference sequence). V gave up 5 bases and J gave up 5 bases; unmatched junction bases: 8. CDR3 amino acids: CASSPSGTGVYGYTF. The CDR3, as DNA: TGTGCCAGCAGCCCAAGCGGGACAGGGGTTTATGGCTACACCTTC.

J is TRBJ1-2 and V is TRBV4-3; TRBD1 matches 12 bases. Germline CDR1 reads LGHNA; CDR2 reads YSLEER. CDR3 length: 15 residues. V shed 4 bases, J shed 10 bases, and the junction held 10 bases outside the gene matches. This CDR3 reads CASSPQEGTGGLYTF. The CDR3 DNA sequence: TGCGCCAGCAGCCCGCAAGAGGGGACAGGGGGCCTCTACACCTTC.